This T cell receptor beta chain was recorded in a study of identical twins. Findings and limits, study-wide: When twins shared out-of-frame alpha sequences, those sequences had excess low generation probability. These conclusions were based on statistical analysis (cross-sectional, not following the same donors).

Unique molecular identifiers were present on the cDNA, which also gained a universal primer site by template switching. TCRdb reprocessed the 5' RACE reads via MiXCR and lists one record per CDR3 protein. The sample has 250,000 or so distinct CDR3 sequences, about 8.5% seen once; the top ten hold less than 4%. Everyone who donated was a healthy Caucasian. This clonotype has a count of ten or more. Its antigen is still unknown. These same data were also listed under a study on yellow fever vaccine responses in identical twins.

This TCR was sampled from a woman between 18 and 29 years old in good health. The sample consisted of CD8+ T cells sorted from blood.

Here the CDR3 DNA reads TGTGCCAGCAGCCAAGGGGTGCCAGGACTAGGCGCTGAAGCTTTCTTT. Translating gives CASSQGVPGLGAEAFF. V gene TRBV3-1 combines with J gene TRBJ1-1; no clear D. The CDR3 is 16 residues long. The germline V gene encodes CDR1 LGHDT and CDR2 YNNKEL (reference sequence). V was clipped by 1 base and J by 6 bases, with 18 bases between them.